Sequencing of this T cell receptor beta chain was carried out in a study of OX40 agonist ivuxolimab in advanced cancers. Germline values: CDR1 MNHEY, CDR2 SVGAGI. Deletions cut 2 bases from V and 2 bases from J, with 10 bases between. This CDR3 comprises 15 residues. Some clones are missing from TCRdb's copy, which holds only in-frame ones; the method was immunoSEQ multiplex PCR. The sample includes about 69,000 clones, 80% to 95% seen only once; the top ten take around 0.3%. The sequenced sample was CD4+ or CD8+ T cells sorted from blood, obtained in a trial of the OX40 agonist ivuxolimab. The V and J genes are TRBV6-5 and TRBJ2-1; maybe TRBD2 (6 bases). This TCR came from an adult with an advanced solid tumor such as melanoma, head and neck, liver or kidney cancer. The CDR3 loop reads CASSYGGVAYNEQFF. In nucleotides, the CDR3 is TGTGCCAGCAGTTACGGCGGGGTCGCCTACAATGAGCAGTTCTTC.